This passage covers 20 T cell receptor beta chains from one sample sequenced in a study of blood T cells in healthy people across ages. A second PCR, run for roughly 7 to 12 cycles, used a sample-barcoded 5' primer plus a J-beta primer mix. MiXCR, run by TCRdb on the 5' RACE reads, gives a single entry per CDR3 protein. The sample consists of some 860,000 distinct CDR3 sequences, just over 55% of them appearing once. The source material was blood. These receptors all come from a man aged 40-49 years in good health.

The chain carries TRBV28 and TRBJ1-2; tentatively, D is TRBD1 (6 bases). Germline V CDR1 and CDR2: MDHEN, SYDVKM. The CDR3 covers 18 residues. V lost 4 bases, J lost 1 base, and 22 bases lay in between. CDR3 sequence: CASSSPPPQQGGNYGYTF. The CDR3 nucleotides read TGTGCCAGCAGTTCCCCTCCACCCCAACAGGGTGGTAACTATGGCTACACCTTC.

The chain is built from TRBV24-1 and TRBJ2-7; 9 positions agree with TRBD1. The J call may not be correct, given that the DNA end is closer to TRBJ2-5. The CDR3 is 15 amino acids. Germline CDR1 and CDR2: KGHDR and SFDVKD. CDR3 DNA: TGTGCCACCAGTGACCGGACAGGGGCGAGGGAGACCCAGTACTTC. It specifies CATSDRTGARETQYF.

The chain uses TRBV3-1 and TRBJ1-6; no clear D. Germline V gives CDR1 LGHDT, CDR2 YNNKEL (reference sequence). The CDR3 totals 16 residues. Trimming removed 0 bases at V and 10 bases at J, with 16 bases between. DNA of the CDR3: TGTGCCAGCAGCCAAGAGTTGCAGCCCCATTCCTCACCCCTCCACTTT. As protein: CASSQELQPHSSPLHF.

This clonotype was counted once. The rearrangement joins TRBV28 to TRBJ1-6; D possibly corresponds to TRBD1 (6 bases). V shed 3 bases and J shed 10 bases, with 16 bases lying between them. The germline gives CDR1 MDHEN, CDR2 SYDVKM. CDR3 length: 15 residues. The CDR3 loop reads CASSFQQGVESPLHF. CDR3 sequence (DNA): TGTGCCAGCAGTTTTCAACAGGGAGTCGAATCACCCCTCCACTTT. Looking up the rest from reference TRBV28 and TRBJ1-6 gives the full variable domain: DVKVTQSSRYLVKRTGEKVFLECVQDMDHENMFWYRQDPGLGLRLIYFSYDVKMKEKGDIPEGYSVSREKKERFSLILESASTNQTSMYLCASSFQQGVESPLHFGNGTRLTVT.

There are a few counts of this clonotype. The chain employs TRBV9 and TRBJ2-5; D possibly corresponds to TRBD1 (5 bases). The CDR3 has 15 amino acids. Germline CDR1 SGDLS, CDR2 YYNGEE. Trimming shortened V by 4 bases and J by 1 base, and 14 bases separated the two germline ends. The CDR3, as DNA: TGTGCCAGCAGCTTAGAGCAGGGCCCCCAAGAGACCCAGTACTTC. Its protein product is CASSLEQGPQETQYF.

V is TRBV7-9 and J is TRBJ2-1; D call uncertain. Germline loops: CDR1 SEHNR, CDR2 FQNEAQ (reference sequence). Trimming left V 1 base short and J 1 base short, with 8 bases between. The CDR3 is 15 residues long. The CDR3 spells CASSLVPTSYNEQFF. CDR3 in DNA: TGTGCCAGCAGCTTAGTTCCCACTTCCTACAATGAGCAGTTCTTC.

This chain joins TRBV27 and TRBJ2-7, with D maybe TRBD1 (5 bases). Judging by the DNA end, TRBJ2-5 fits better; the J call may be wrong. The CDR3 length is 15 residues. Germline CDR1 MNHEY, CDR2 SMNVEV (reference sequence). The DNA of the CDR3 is TGTGCCAGCAGTTTAGTCAGGGTGGAAGGAGAGACCCAGTACTTC. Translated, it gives CASSLVRVEGETQYF.

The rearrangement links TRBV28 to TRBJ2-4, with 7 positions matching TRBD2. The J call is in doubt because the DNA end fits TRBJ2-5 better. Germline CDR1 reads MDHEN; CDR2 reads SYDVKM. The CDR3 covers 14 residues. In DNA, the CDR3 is TGTGCCAGCAAACTAGCAACGGGGGGAGAGACCCAGTACTTC. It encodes CASKLATGGETQYF.

CDR3 in amino acids: CASSPGGQGDTDTQYF. DNA of the CDR3: TGTGCCAGCAGCCCGGGGGGACAGGGGGACACAGATACGCAGTATTTT. The chain has TRBV5-8 and TRBJ2-3, with 11 bases that match TRBD1. V trimming: 4 bases; J trimming: 2 bases; junction bases outside the gene matches: 6. The germline gives CDR1 SGHTS, CDR2 YDEGEE. The length of the CDR3 is 16 residues. The full variable domain, with the rest looked up from reference TRBV5-8 and TRBJ2-3, is EAGVTQSPTHLIKTRGQQATLRCSPISGHTSVYWYQQALGLGLQFLLWYDEGEERNRGNFPPRFSGRQFPNYSSELNVNALELEDSALYLCASSPGGQGDTDTQYFGPGTRLTVL.

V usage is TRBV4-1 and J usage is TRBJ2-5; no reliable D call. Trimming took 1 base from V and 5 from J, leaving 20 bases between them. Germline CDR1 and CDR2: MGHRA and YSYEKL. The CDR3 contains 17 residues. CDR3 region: CASSQGIRASLVETQYF. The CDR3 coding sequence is TGCGCCAGCAGCCAAGGAATAAGAGCGAGCTTGGTGGAGACCCAGTACTTC.

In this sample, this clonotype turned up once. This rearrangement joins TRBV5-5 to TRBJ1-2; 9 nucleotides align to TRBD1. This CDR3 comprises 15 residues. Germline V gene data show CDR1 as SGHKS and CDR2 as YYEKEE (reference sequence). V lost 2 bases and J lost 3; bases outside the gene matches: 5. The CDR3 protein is CASSFRDRVDYGYTF. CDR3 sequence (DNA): TGTGCCAGCAGCTTCCGGGACAGGGTTGACTATGGCTACACCTTC. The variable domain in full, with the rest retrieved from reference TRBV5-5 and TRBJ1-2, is DAGVTQSPTHLIKTRGQQVTLRCSPISGHKSVSWYQQVLGQGPQFIFQYYEKEERGRGNFPDRFSARQFPNYSSELNVNALLLGDSALYLCASSFRDRVDYGYTFGSGTRLTVV.

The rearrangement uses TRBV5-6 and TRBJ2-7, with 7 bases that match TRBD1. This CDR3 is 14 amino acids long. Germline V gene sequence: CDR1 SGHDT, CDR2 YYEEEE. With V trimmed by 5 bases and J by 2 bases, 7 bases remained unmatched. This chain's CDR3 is CASRTRGTAYEQYF. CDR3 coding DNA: TGTGCCAGCAGAACGAGGGGGACAGCCTACGAGCAGTACTTC.

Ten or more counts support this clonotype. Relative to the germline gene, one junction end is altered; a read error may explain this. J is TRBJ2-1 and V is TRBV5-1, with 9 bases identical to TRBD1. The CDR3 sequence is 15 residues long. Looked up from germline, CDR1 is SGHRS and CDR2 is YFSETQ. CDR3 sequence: CASSLGQGTYNEQFF. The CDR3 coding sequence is TGTGCCAGCAGTTTGGGACAGGGTACGTACAATGAGCAGTTCTTC. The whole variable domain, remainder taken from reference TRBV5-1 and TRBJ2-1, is KAGVTQTPRYLIKTRGQQVTLSCSPISGHRSVSWYQQTPGQGLQFLFEYFSETQRNKGNFPGRFSGRQFSNSRSEMNVSTLELGDSALYLCASSLGQGTYNEQFFGPGTRLTVL.

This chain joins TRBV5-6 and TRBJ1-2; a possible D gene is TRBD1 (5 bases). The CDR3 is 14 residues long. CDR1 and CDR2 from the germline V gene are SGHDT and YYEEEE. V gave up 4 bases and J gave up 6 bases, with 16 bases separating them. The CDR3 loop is CASSPGLQYDGYTF. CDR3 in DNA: TGTGCCAGCAGCCCGGGACTTCAGTATGATGGCTACACCTTC.

CDR3 sequence: CAIRQSPTTSTDTQYF. For the CDR3, the DNA is TGTGCCATTCGACAGTCCCCGACAACCTCCACAGATACGCAGTATTTT. The V gene is TRBV10-3, the J gene TRBJ2-3; a weak D match, TRBD1 (5 bases). V lost 9 bases and J 2 bases, leaving 21 bases between the germline ends. The CDR3 spans 16 residues. The germline gives CDR1 ENHRY, CDR2 SYGVKD.

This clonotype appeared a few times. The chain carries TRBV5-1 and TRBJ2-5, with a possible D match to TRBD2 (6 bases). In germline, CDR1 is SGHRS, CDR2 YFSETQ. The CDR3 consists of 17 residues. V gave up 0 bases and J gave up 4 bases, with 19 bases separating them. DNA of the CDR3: TGCGCCAGCAGCTTGGAGCCTGGTGCGGGGTTCCGAGAGACCCAGTACTTC. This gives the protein CASSLEPGAGFRETQYF.

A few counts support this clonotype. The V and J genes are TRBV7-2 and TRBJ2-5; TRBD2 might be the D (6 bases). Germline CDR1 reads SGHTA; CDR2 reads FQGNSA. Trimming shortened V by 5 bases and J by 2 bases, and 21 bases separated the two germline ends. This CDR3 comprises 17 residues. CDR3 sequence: CASSPSGWEASQETQYF. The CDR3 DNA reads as TGTGCCAGCAGCCCCTCTGGGTGGGAGGCCTCGCAAGAGACCCAGTACTTC.

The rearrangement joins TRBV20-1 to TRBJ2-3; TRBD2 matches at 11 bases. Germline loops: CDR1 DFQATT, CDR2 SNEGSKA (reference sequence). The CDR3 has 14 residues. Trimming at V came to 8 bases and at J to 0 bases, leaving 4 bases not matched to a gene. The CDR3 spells CSPPSGGSTDTQYF. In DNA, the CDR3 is TGCAGTCCTCCTAGCGGGGGGAGCACAGATACGCAGTATTTT.

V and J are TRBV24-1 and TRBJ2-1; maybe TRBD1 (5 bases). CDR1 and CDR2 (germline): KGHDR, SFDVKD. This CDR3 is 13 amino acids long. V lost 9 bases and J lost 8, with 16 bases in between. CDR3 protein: CATAETATDEQFF. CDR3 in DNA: TGTGCCACCGCAGAGACAGCTACTGATGAGCAGTTCTTC.

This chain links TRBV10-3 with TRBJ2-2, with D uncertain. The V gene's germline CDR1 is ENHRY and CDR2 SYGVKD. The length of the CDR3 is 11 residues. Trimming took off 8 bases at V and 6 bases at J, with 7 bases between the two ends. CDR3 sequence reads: CAIRRPGELFF. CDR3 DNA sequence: TGTGCCATCCGTCGACCCGGGGAGCTGTTTTTT.